These 2 T cell receptor beta chains were sequenced from one sample in a study of blood T cell repertoires in COVID-19. The repertoire was sequenced with immunoSEQ multiplex PCR; TCRdb's copy has only in-frame clones and lacks some. The data show over 30,000 clones, roughly 91% seen once. The sequenced sample was peripheral blood. Receptors originate from a man at least 80 years old with acute or convalescent COVID-19.

The chain employs TRBV28 and TRBJ1-2; tentative D call: TRBD1 (6 bases). This CDR3 comprises 12 residues. Trimming removed 3 bases at V and 6 bases at J, with 8 bases between. Germline values: CDR1 MDHEN, CDR2 SYDVKM. CDR3 region: CASSFNRDGYTF. The CDR3 DNA is TGTGCCAGCAGTTTTAACAGGGATGGCTACACCTTC.

This chain connects TRBV2 to TRBJ2-3, with TRBD1 identical over 7 bases. In germline, CDR1 is SNHLY, CDR2 FYNNEI. CDR3 length equals 13 residues. With V trimmed by 11 bases and J by 4 bases, 9 bases remained unmatched. The CDR3 here is CACIRQGADTQYF. The DNA of the CDR3 is TGTGCCTGTATTAGGCAGGGGGCAGATACGCAGTATTTT.